This T cell receptor beta chain appears in the sequencing data of a study of CD8+ T cells in alopecia areata. This clone was counted between two and nine times. Trimming removed 6 bases from V and 6 bases from J, with 24 bases in between. The germline V gene encodes CDR1 SGHVS and CDR2 FQNEAQ. The CDR3 consists of 16 residues. Following extraction, RNA underwent reverse transcription to cDNA, which served as the sequencing template. Profiling relied on immunoSEQ multiplex PCR, and the TCRdb table lists in-frame clones only, not all of them. The sample includes 120,000 or so clones, 55% to 70% seen only once; the top ten take 2.5% to 3.5%.

The sequenced sample was CD4+ T cells sorted from blood. The TCR comes from a human donor in good health. V gene TRBV7-8 combines with J gene TRBJ2-7; possibly TRBD2 for D (5 bases). CDR3 amino acids: CASRQTRGSQWREQYF. The CDR3 coding sequence is TGTGCCAGCAGGCAAACTCGGGGTTCCCAGTGGCGCGAGCAGTACTTC.